The 29 T cell receptor beta chains presented below share a single source sample, sequenced in a study of cytomegalovirus exposure and HLA in healthy donors listed by TCRdb under 2017. Library generation was performed with the immunoSEQ multiplex PCR assay. The multiplex PCR relied on a mix of 60 forward primers for TCR Vbeta segments and 13 reverse primers for TCR Jbeta segments. TCRdb holds this immuneACCESS table with in-frame rearrangements only. Some clones are missing; in checked studies, unresolved V genes explain under half, and the rest has no known cause. Within this sample are 90,000 to 100,000 clones, with more than 75% of them counted one time only. Around 2% of the sample is in the top ten clones. Sequenced sample: PBMCs. The receptors were gathered from a man younger than 30 in good health and CMV-seronegative.

This clone has a handful of counts. The chain recombines TRBV5-5 with TRBJ2-7; a possible D gene is TRBD1 (6 bases). Germline CDR1 SGHKS, CDR2 YYEKEE (reference sequence). The V and J ends lost 0 bases and 3 bases respectively, with 16 bases between them. There are 16 residues in the CDR3. The chain's CDR3 is CASSLAFHDRYYEQYF. CDR3 DNA: TGTGCCAGCAGCTTGGCATTTCATGACAGGTACTACGAGCAGTACTTC.

A few counts support this clone. The chain recombines TRBV29-1 with TRBJ2-1; D might be TRBD2 (6 bases). Germline V gene data show CDR1 as SQVTM and CDR2 as ANQGSEA. The CDR3 runs to 14 residues. Trimming removed 5 bases from V and 4 bases from J, with 15 bases in between. This CDR3 is CSVPPGAAYNEQFF. The CDR3 DNA reads as TGCAGCGTTCCCCCGGGAGCCGCTTACAATGAGCAGTTCTTC.

Remarks on this clone: Mismatch with germline at one junction end may stem from a read error. This same CDR3 is encoded by further DNA sequences in the sample. The J gene is TRBJ2-1, the V gene TRBV5-1, with a possible D match to TRBD2 (6 bases). The CDR3 is made up of 15 amino acids. CDR1 and CDR2 from the germline V gene are SGHRS and YFSETQ. The CDR3 loop reads CASSLAGVSYNEQFF. The CDR3 nucleotides are TGCGCCAGCAGCTTGGCGGGGGTTTCCTACAACGAGCAGTTCTTC.

This clone appeared a few times. The chain combines TRBV6-1 with TRBJ1-2; TRBD1 might be the D (6 bases). The CDR3 consists of 13 residues. V lost 8 bases to trimming and J lost 2 bases, with 12 bases between them. Looked up from germline, CDR1 is MNHNS and CDR2 is SASEGT. The CDR3 DNA sequence: TGTGCCAGCCAAAAAGGACAGAACTATGGCTACACCTTC. The encoded protein is CASQKGQNYGYTF.

This rearrangement joins TRBV11-1 to TRBJ1-4, with D possibly being TRBD1 (5 bases). The CDR3 sequence is 16 residues long. The ends were cut back, 5 bases at V and 0 bases at J, with 13 bases in the middle. Germline CDR1 and CDR2: SGHAT and FQDESV (reference sequence). This CDR3 reads CASSPRTFATNEKLFF. The CDR3 nucleotides are TGTGCCAGCAGCCCCCGGACATTTGCAACTAATGAAAAACTGTTTTTT.

V usage is TRBV7-6 and J usage is TRBJ2-1; no clear D. Trimming left V 5 bases short and J 4 bases short, with 9 bases between. The CDR3 totals 13 residues. The germline V gene encodes CDR1 SGHVS and CDR2 FNYEAQ. The CDR3: CASSLPPYNEQFF. Here the CDR3 DNA reads TGTGCCAGCAGCCTACCCCCGTACAATGAGCAGTTCTTC.

This sequence joins TRBV5-8 and TRBJ1-1, with 7 nucleotides matching TRBD1. CDR1 SGHTS and CDR2 YDEGEE come from the germline V gene. With V trimmed by 6 bases and J by 2 bases, 7 bases remained unmatched. This CDR3 has 14 amino acids. CDR3 nucleotide sequence: TGTGCCAGCATCCTGACAGGGATTAACACTGAAGCTTTCTTT. This sequence encodes CASILTGINTEAFF.

The chain recombines TRBV6-4 with TRBJ1-6, with TRBD1 as a possible D gene (5 bases). Germline lookup yields CDR1 MRHNA and CDR2 SNTAGT. This CDR3 comprises 13 residues. V lost 2 bases and J 8 bases, leaving 7 bases between the germline ends. DNA for the CDR3: TGTGCCAGCAGTGACGACAGACATTCACCCCTCCACTTT. It specifies CASSDDRHSPLHF.

V and J are TRBV9 and TRBJ2-1, with D maybe TRBD1 (6 bases). This CDR3 comprises 14 residues. From germline, CDR1 is SGDLS and CDR2 YYNGEE. The ends were cut back, 0 bases at V and 3 bases at J, with 7 bases in the middle. The CDR3 loop is CASSVGDNYNEQFF. The CDR3 DNA is TGTGCCAGCAGCGTAGGGGACAACTACAATGAGCAGTTCTTC.

This chain connects TRBV19 to TRBJ1-4; 7 positions match TRBD1. The CDR3 loop spans 13 amino acids. Germline CDR1 and CDR2: LNHDA and SQIVND (reference sequence). Germline trimming cut 9 bases from V and 4 bases from J; bases unmatched to any gene: 5. This CDR3 reads CASKGADNEKLFF. CDR3 DNA: TGTGCCAGCAAGGGGGCAGATAATGAAAAACTGTTTTTT.

This clone appeared a few times. As DNA, the CDR3 is TGTGCCTGGAGTGTACACGGGGTTCTAAACAATGAGCAGTTCTTC. Translated: CAWSVHGVLNNEQFF. The rearrangement uses TRBV30 and TRBJ2-1, with a possible D match to TRBD2 (5 bases). The V end was cut by 0 bases, the J end by 5 bases, with 14 bases between. Germline V CDR1 and CDR2: GTSNPN, SVGIG (reference sequence). CDR3 length: 15 amino acids.

The genes are TRBV5-4 and TRBJ2-3; D remains ambiguous. The CDR3 totals 14 residues. V was shortened by 1 base and J by 1 base, with 7 bases between the two germline ends. In germline, CDR1 is SGHNT, CDR2 YYREEE (reference sequence). This CDR3 reads CASSLKSGTDTQYF. The CDR3 DNA is TGTGCCAGCAGCTTGAAATCCGGCACAGATACGCAGTATTTT.

This clone was counted only a few times. J is TRBJ2-7 and V is TRBV11-3, with D tentatively TRBD2 (5 bases). The V gene lost 0 bases and the J gene lost 5 bases, with 17 bases spanning the gap. Germline V lookup: CDR1 SGHNT, CDR2 YENEEA. The CDR3 spans 16 residues. The DNA of the CDR3 is TGTGCCAGCAGCTTAGATGGGAGAGAGGGAGCAGACGAGCAGTACTTC. It is translated as CASSLDGREGADEQYF.

V usage is TRBV7-9 and J usage is TRBJ2-7, with TRBD1 identical over 9 bases. The CDR3 is made up of 17 amino acids. Germline-derived CDR1 and CDR2 are SEHNR and FQNEAQ (reference sequence). V dropped 5 bases and J dropped 2; count of bases not matched to a gene: 13. The CDR3 is CASSIGTGQGFPYEQYF. DNA for the CDR3: TGTGCCAGCAGCATAGGGACAGGGCAGGGATTTCCCTACGAGCAGTACTTC.

In this sample, this clone turned up a few times. This sequence joins TRBV6-5 and TRBJ1-6, with D perhaps matching TRBD1 (6 bases). V was cut by 6 bases and J by 6 bases, with 12 bases left in between. This CDR3 has 14 residues. Germline V lookup: CDR1 MNHEY, CDR2 SVGAGI. Here the CDR3 reads CASRLQGFNSPLHF. The CDR3 nucleotides are TGTGCCAGCAGACTACAGGGTTTTAATTCACCCCTCCACTTT.

The V and J genes are TRBV7-2 and TRBJ1-5, with TRBD1 matching over 7 bases. The CDR3 extends over 15 amino acids. V trimming: 7 bases; J trimming: 1 base; junction bases outside the gene matches: 7. Per the germline V gene, CDR1 is SGHTA and CDR2 is FQGNSA. Here the CDR3 DNA reads TGTGCCAGCAAACTGTGGGGACAGAGCAATCAGCCCCAGCATTTT. Translating gives CASKLWGQSNQPQHF.

The chain recombines TRBV5-5 with TRBJ2-5, with TRBD2 matching 7 bases. TRBJ2-7 matches the DNA end more closely, so the J call is doubtful. Germline V lookup: CDR1 SGHKS, CDR2 YYEKEE (reference sequence). This CDR3 is built from 15 residues. Here the CDR3 DNA reads TGTGCCAGCAGCCCGGGGGGACTCAGCACCTACGAGCAGTACTTC. This codes for CASSPGGLSTYEQYF.

Notes on this clone: At the DNA level, this CDR3 is encoded by other sequences in the same sample as well. V usage is TRBV7-9 and J usage is TRBJ1-2, with D perhaps matching TRBD1 (5 bases). Germline V gene sequence: CDR1 SEHNR, CDR2 FQNEAQ (reference sequence). V lost 3 bases and J lost 5, with 10 bases in between. CDR3 length: 13 amino acids. CDR3 region: CASSFGQGYGYTF. CDR3 DNA: TGTGCCAGCAGCTTTGGCCAGGGATATGGCTACACCTTC. Filled out from reference TRBV7-9 and TRBJ1-2, the complete variable domain reads DTGVSQNPRHKITKRGQNVTFRCDPISEHNRLYWYRQTLGQGPEFLTYFQNEAQLEKSRLLSDRFSAERPKGSFSTLEIQRTEQGDSAMYLCASSFGQGYGYTFGSGTRLTVV.

The chain carries TRBV5-5 and TRBJ2-7; D may be TRBD1 (5 bases). Between the trimmed V and J ends, which lost 1 base and 6 bases, there was a span of 17 bases. CDR3 length equals 15 residues. Germline V gene lookup returns CDR1 SGHKS and CDR2 YYEKEE (reference sequence). CDR3 in amino acids: CASSLCLGPLCEQYF. CDR3 nucleotides: TGTGCCAGCAGCTTGTGTTTGGGGCCCCTATGCGAGCAGTACTTC.

The chain links TRBV2 to TRBJ1-2; TRBD1 aligns across 8 bases. From germline, CDR1 is SNHLY and CDR2 FYNNEI. The V and J ends lost 0 bases and 4 bases, in that order; junction bases with no gene match: 7. The CDR3 is 16 amino acids. CDR3 loop: CASSEARTGRAYGYTF. The CDR3 DNA sequence: TGTGCCAGCAGTGAAGCGCGGACAGGGCGGGCCTATGGCTACACCTTC.

The J gene is TRBJ2-5, the V gene TRBV5-4; a weak D match, TRBD2 (7 bases). The CDR3 is 15 residues long. V shed 2 bases and J shed 5 bases, with 16 bases lying between them. Germline V gives CDR1 SGHNT, CDR2 YYREEE (reference sequence). CDR3 protein: CASSLGGGGAETQYF. CDR3 bases: TGTGCCAGCAGCTTAGGGGGGGGCGGGGCGGAGACCCAGTACTTC.

The genes are TRBV6-5 and TRBJ1-1; 7 bases are a match to TRBD1. Per germline, CDR1 MNHEY and CDR2 SVGAGI. The V and J ends lost 7 bases and 0 bases, in that order; junction bases with no gene match: 5. This CDR3 region has 14 residues. The CDR3 reads CASINRGLNTEAFF. DNA for the CDR3: TGTGCCAGCATTAACAGGGGATTGAACACTGAAGCTTTCTTT.

The chain employs TRBV18 and TRBJ1-3; TRBD1 might be the D (6 bases). CDR3 size: 16 residues. Trimming left V 8 bases short and J 2 bases short, with 19 bases between. Germline CDR1 reads KGHSH; CDR2 reads LQKENI. The DNA of the CDR3 is TGTGCCAGCACAGGGTCCGCCATCGGACCTGGAAACACCATATATTTT. It yields the protein CASTGSAIGPGNTIYF.

This clone was observed a handful of times. The V and J genes are TRBV18 and TRBJ2-7, with TRBD1 matching over 9 bases. CDR3 length: 13 amino acids. Germline V gene lookup returns CDR1 KGHSH and CDR2 LQKENI. V was pared by 4 bases and J by 5 bases, with 3 bases of the junction left unmatched. CDR3 coding DNA: TGTGCCAGCTCACGTACAGGGGGCAACGAGCAGTACTTC. Translation: CASSRTGGNEQYF.

The chain couples TRBV4-1 to TRBJ2-1; weak D call: TRBD2 (6 bases). Germline V gene data show CDR1 as MGHRA and CDR2 as YSYEKL. This CDR3 spans 12 amino acids. V shed 1 base and J shed 9 bases, with 7 bases lying between them. This CDR3 is CASSQVGGEQFF. DNA of the CDR3: TGCGCCAGCAGCCAAGTCGGGGGTGAGCAGTTCTTC.

The gene calls are TRBV6-1 and TRBJ1-6, with 8 nucleotides matching TRBD1. This CDR3 is 15 amino acids long. Germline V gene sequence: CDR1 MNHNS, CDR2 SASEGT. V was clipped by 2 bases and J by 5 bases; unmatched bases: 2. This chain's CDR3 is CASSEPGQDNSPLHF. CDR3 sequence (DNA): TGTGCCAGCAGTGAACCGGGACAGGATAATTCACCCCTCCACTTT.

Here the CDR3 DNA reads TGTGCCAGCAGTTACGGTGACAGGGTGTTCTCTTGGGCTTTCTTT. This translates into CASSYGDRVFSWAFF. V usage is TRBV6-6 and J usage is TRBJ1-1; 7 positions agree with TRBD1. The junction had 14 bases not matched to a gene; V was cut back by 2 bases and J by 11 bases. The CDR3 is 15 residues long. Germline values: CDR1 MNHNY, CDR2 SVGAGI (reference sequence).

This clone appeared once. The gene calls are TRBV29-1 and TRBJ2-5; TRBD2 is a possible D gene (6 bases). This CDR3 is built from 12 residues. Germline V gene lookup returns CDR1 SQVTM and CDR2 ANQGSEA. Trimming stripped 8 bases from V and 0 bases from J, with 10 bases between. The CDR3 reads CSTRDYQETQYF. CDR3 in DNA: TGCAGCACCCGGGACTACCAAGAGACCCAGTACTTC. The full variable domain, with the rest looked up from reference TRBV29-1 and TRBJ2-5, is SAVISQKPSRDICQRGTSLTIQCQVDSQVTMMFWYRQQPGQSLTLIATANQGSEATYESGFVIDKFPISRPNLTFSTLTVSNMSPEDSSIYLCSTRDYQETQYFGPGTRLLVL.

This clone has more than one count but fewer than ten. The chain uses TRBV30 and TRBJ1-4; D perhaps matches TRBD1 (6 bases). The CDR3 extends over 15 amino acids. Germline values: CDR1 GTSNPN, CDR2 SVGIG (reference sequence). CDR3 bases: TGTGCTTCTCTTCCGGCGGGGGCAGCTAATGAAAAACTGTTTTTT. It is translated as CASLPAGAANEKLFF.